The 19 T cell receptor beta chains below were found in one sample sequenced in a study of T-cell reconstitution after alpha-beta-depleted transplantation in children. Preparation of the TCRbeta library involved a method that used unique molecular identifiers. One entry per CDR3 protein results from TCRdb running MiXCR on the PCR reads. Of about 610,000 distinct CDR3 sequences listed, under 12% were seen once; the top ten hold 4% to 5%. The material sequenced was PBMCs from the stem cell graft donor, taken from the stem cell graft. All receptors derive from a human donor who donated a stem cell graft to a child with acute myeloid leukemia.

V gene TRBV6-2 or TRBV6-3 combines with J gene TRBJ2-7; 9 nucleotides agree with TRBD2. The CDR3 consists of 15 residues. Germline lookup yields CDR1 MNHEY and CDR2 SVGEGT. V was pared by 7 bases and J by 2 bases, with 9 bases of the junction left unmatched. The CDR3 sequence: CASTPRLAGTYEQYF. The CDR3 nucleotides are TGTGCCAGCACCCCCCGGCTAGCGGGGACCTACGAGCAGTACTTC.

This clonotype appeared a few times. This chain connects TRBV9 to TRBJ2-7; 8 bases agree with TRBD2. Germline trimming cut 1 base from V and 4 bases from J; bases unmatched to any gene: 7. The CDR3 covers 15 residues. CDR1 SGDLS and CDR2 YYNGEE come from the germline V gene. CDR3 sequence reads: CASSVSGASGYEQYF. The CDR3 nucleotides are TGTGCCAGCAGCGTATCGGGGGCTAGCGGGTACGAGCAGTACTTC.

V and J are TRBV4-3 and TRBJ2-4; D is unresolved. V was shortened by 0 bases and J by 7 bases, with 13 bases between the two germline ends. Germline V gene data show CDR1 as LGHNA and CDR2 as YSLEER. This CDR3 comprises 15 residues. In DNA, the CDR3 is TGCGCCAGCAGCCAAGATCGGTTGACTCCGAACATTCAGTACTTC. Protein product: CASSQDRLTPNIQYF.

This clonotype was detected a few times. The V and J genes are TRBV30 and TRBJ2-1; D gene uncertain. The CDR3 extends over 13 amino acids. CDR1 GTSNPN and CDR2 SVGIG come from the germline V gene (reference sequence). Between the trimmed V and J ends, which lost 0 bases and 5 bases, there was a span of 8 bases. CDR3 loop: CAWSVQGNNEQFF. DNA for the CDR3: TGTGCCTGGAGTGTACAAGGGAACAATGAGCAGTTCTTC.

Only a few counts were recorded for this clonotype. The rearrangement uses TRBV28 and TRBJ2-7; 8 bases line up with TRBD2. This CDR3 has 16 amino acids. The germline CDR1 and CDR2 sequences are MDHEN and SYDVKM. Unmatched junction bases numbered 12, after V lost 3 bases and J lost 5 bases. CDR3 amino acids: CASSFYGPGGHHEQYF. The CDR3 DNA reads as TGTGCCAGCAGTTTTTACGGACCGGGAGGGCACCACGAGCAGTACTTC.

This clonotype was seen a few times. The chain couples TRBV5-1 to TRBJ2-1; 7 bases map to TRBD2. Germline CDR1 reads SGHRS; CDR2 reads YFSETQ. The CDR3 is 17 residues long. Trimming at V came to 3 bases and at J to 0 bases, leaving 9 bases not matched to a gene. The CDR3 region has the DNA TGCGCCAGCAGCTATTCTTACGGGACTAACTCCTACAATGAGCAGTTCTTC. Translated, it gives CASSYSYGTNSYNEQFF.

This clonotype has a handful of counts. The V gene is TRBV18, the J gene TRBJ2-1; D is perhaps TRBD1 or TRBD2 (6 bases each). This CDR3 has 15 residues. Germline V CDR1 and CDR2: KGHSH, LQKENI. Deletions cut 3 bases from V and 7 bases from J, with 16 bases between. For the CDR3, the DNA is TGTGCCAGCTCACCCTTAACAGGGAGGAGAAATGAGCAGTTCTTC. Translation: CASSPLTGRRNEQFF.

The chain joins TRBV20-1 to TRBJ2-5, with 7 nucleotides matching TRBD1. This CDR3 region has 15 residues. Trimming removed 2 bases from V and 5 bases from J; junction bases left unmatched: 11. CDR1 DFQATT and CDR2 SNEGSKA come from the germline V gene (reference sequence). Here the CDR3 reads CSARSLTGVWETQYF. The CDR3 DNA follows: TGCAGTGCTAGATCCCTTACAGGGGTTTGGGAGACCCAGTACTTC.

V and J are TRBV6-5 and TRBJ2-6; 12 bases line up with TRBD2. Trimming removed 6 bases from V and 0 bases from J; junction bases left unmatched: 6. The germline gives CDR1 MNHEY, CDR2 SVGAGI. CDR3 length: 18 amino acids. The CDR3 loop is CASSYPSGRASGANVLTF. CDR3 coding DNA: TGTGCCAGCAGCTACCCTAGCGGGAGGGCCTCTGGGGCCAACGTCCTGACTTTC.

This clonotype was detected ten times or more. The V gene is TRBV20-1, the J gene TRBJ2-5; no clear D. V shed 6 bases and J shed 5 bases, with 10 bases lying between them. Germline values: CDR1 DFQATT, CDR2 SNEGSKA (reference sequence). This CDR3 contains 11 residues. The CDR3 sequence is CSAQLGETQYF. CDR3 in DNA: TGCAGTGCCCAATTGGGGGAGACCCAGTACTTC.

This clonotype came up a few times. The chain links TRBV14 to TRBJ2-3; D tentatively reads TRBD1 or TRBD2 (5 bases each). The CDR3 loop spans 15 amino acids. The germline V gene encodes CDR1 SGHDN and CDR2 FVKESK. V was shortened by 0 bases and J by 3 bases, with 10 bases between the two germline ends. CDR3 sequence: CASSQEGDRTDTQYF. CDR3 in DNA: TGTGCCAGCAGCCAAGAGGGGGATCGAACAGATACGCAGTATTTT. The full variable domain, completed using reference TRBV14 and TRBJ2-3, is EAGVTQFPSHSVIEKGQTVTLRCDPISGHDNLYWYRRVMGKEIKFLLHFVKESKQDESGMPNNRFLAERTGGTYSTLKVQPAELEDSGVYFCASSQEGDRTDTQYFGPGTRLTVL.

This clonotype was counted many times. The chain combines TRBV27 with TRBJ2-3; D not resolved. Trimming took off 4 bases at V and 2 bases at J, with 7 bases between the two ends. The CDR3 extends over 13 amino acids. Germline V gene sequence: CDR1 MNHEY, CDR2 SMNVEV (reference sequence). The DNA for the CDR3 is TGTGCCAGCAGTTCCGGGTACACAGATACGCAGTATTTT. This gives the protein CASSSGYTDTQYF.

The genes are TRBV7-3 and TRBJ2-3, with TRBD2 matching over 9 bases. CDR1 and CDR2 from the germline V gene are SGHTA and FQGTGA. This CDR3 is 18 amino acids long. The J segment lost 3 bases and the V segment lost 5 bases, leaving 15 bases of the junction unmatched. The CDR3 loop reads CASSLAGTSFKGTDTQYF. The CDR3, as DNA: TGTGCCAGCAGCCTCGCCGGGACTAGCTTTAAGGGGACAGATACGCAGTATTTT.

This chain uses TRBV20-1 with TRBJ2-3, with 8 nucleotides matching TRBD1. Germline V lookup: CDR1 DFQATT, CDR2 SNEGSKA (reference sequence). The ends lost 1 base at V and 4 bases at J; junction bases unmatched: 7. The CDR3 is 15 residues long. CDR3 amino acids: CSARGAGGASDTQYF. For the CDR3, the DNA is TGCAGTGCTAGAGGCGCAGGGGGCGCGTCAGATACGCAGTATTTT.

This clonotype was detected only a few times. This chain connects TRBV7-3 to TRBJ2-1; D is unclear. The V and J ends lost 5 bases and 6 bases respectively, with 11 bases between them. In germline, CDR1 is SGHTA, CDR2 FQGTGA. This CDR3 has 13 residues. CDR3 amino acids: CASSPTVLNEQFF. The CDR3 DNA reads as TGTGCCAGCAGCCCCACAGTCCTCAATGAGCAGTTCTTC.

The rearrangement uses TRBV5-5 and TRBJ2-3, with D possibly being TRBD2 (5 bases). Trimming cost V 1 base and J 6 bases, with 12 bases left between them. Germline assignment: CDR1 SGHKS and CDR2 YYEKEE (reference sequence). The CDR3 totals 14 residues. CDR3: CASSLLRVGDTQYF. CDR3 coding DNA: TGTGCCAGCAGCTTGCTGAGGGTAGGGGATACGCAGTATTTT.

Ten or more counts support this clonotype. This chain links TRBV7-2 with TRBJ2-1; either TRBD1 or TRBD2 may fit D (6 bases each). Trimming cost V 5 bases and J 4 bases, with 12 bases left between them. The CDR3 is 14 residues long. Per the germline V gene, CDR1 is SGHTA and CDR2 is FQGNSA. CDR3: CASSPGARYNEQFF. Here the CDR3 DNA reads TGTGCCAGCAGCCCGGGGGCGAGATACAATGAGCAGTTCTTC.

The chain employs TRBV12-3 or TRBV12-4 and TRBJ2-3, with D possibly matching TRBD1 (5 bases). The CDR3 runs to 13 residues. The V and J ends lost 7 bases and 5 bases respectively, with 13 bases between them. CDR3 residues: CASTLARGDTQYF. The DNA of the CDR3 is TGTGCCAGCACTCTCGCTAGGGGAGATACGCAGTATTTT.

This clonotype was recorded many times. V and J are TRBV20-1 and TRBJ2-7; 10 nucleotides align to TRBD2. After removal of 4 bases from V and 0 bases from J, the junction contained 9 bases not matched to a gene. CDR3 length equals 16 residues. Germline CDR1 DFQATT, CDR2 SNEGSKA (reference sequence). The CDR3 reads CSATSSGSPLSYEQYF. DNA for the CDR3: TGCAGTGCTACCTCTAGCGGGAGCCCTCTCTCCTACGAGCAGTACTTC.